The 8 T cell receptor beta chains given below trace back to one sample, sequenced in a study of monozygotic twins with inflammatory bowel disease. TCRdb re-called the 5' RACE reads and catalogs CDR3 proteins one per entry, DNA excluded. The sample has about 350,000 distinct CDR3 sequences, and its top ten clones hold 2% to 2.5%. The sample consisted of blood. The receptor source for this set is a human donor with ulcerative colitis or Crohn's disease, or a healthy co-twin of an affected twin (not recorded which).

V gene TRBV29-1 combines with J gene TRBJ2-1; TCRdb proposes TRBD1, but this gene call is untestable without DNA. From germline, CDR1 is SQVTM and CDR2 ANQGSEA. This CDR3 comprises 13 residues. This chain's CDR3 is CSVSSCGGHEQFF.

V and J are TRBV6-1 and TRBJ1-6. CDR3 length equals 15 residues. Germline CDR1 is MNHNS and CDR2 is SASEGT. The CDR3 spells CASRRLRSYNSPLHF.

The gene calls are TRBV5-1 and TRBJ2-7; the D call from TCRdb, TRBD2, cannot be confirmed without DNA. The CDR3 covers 15 residues. From germline, CDR1 is SGHRS and CDR2 YFSETQ. CDR3: CASSIEGQPPTEQYF.

The chain couples TRBV18 to TRBJ2-7; the TCRdb D gene call, TRBD1, has no DNA to confirm it. This CDR3 is built from 15 residues. Germline-derived CDR1 and CDR2 are KGHSH and LQKENI. The CDR3 sequence is CASSGGHAVTYEQYF.

The V and J genes are TRBV5-6 and TRBJ1-1; as DNA is missing, the TRBD1 call by TCRdb cannot be tested. Germline CDR1 and CDR2: SGHDT and YYEEEE. The CDR3 extends over 14 amino acids. CDR3 sequence reads: CASSVDRTDTEAFF.

The gene calls are TRBV15 and TRBJ1-4; TCRdb reports TRBD1, a call that lacks DNA to check it against. CDR1 and CDR2 from the germline V gene are LNHNV and YYDKDF (reference sequence). The CDR3 runs 15 residues. The chain's CDR3 is CATSITGWEDEKLFF.

The chain carries TRBV6-1 and TRBJ1-1; TCRdb names TRBD1, which stays unverified in the absence of DNA. Germline V gene sequence: CDR1 MNHNS, CDR2 SASEGT. The CDR3 is 15 amino acids. The CDR3 loop is CASSKDRAQNTEAFF.

This chain links TRBV3-1 with TRBJ2-5. Germline V gives CDR1 LGHDT, CDR2 YNNKEL (reference sequence). The CDR3 extends over 14 amino acids. The CDR3 loop reads CASSQVTRRETQYF.